The sequence of this T cell receptor beta chain was determined in a study of vaccination effects on CD4 cells after COVID-19. General study findings and limits: After vaccination of healthy people, only 1 of 255 vaccine-induced clones cross-reacted with common cold coronaviruses.

Germline values: CDR1 LNHDA, CDR2 SQIVND (reference sequence). CDR3 length: 14 amino acids. Trimming took off 6 bases at V and 0 bases at J, with 9 bases between the two ends. Concerning this clone: The antigen remains undetermined.

Antigen-specific CD4+ T cell clonotypes were called by their expansion after viral peptide-pool culture in ViraFEST. Culture proceeded for about ten days, and CD4+ T cells were then isolated. Either the BNT162b2 or mRNA-1273 vaccine was given to participants in two doses. Two million PBMC were placed in each well, which was supplemented with roughly 10 IU/ml IL-2 and around 9.5 ug/ml peptides. Replacing half the medium with IL-2 medium was done on days 3 and 7. Measured with immunoSEQ multiplex PCR; TCRdb has only the in-frame clones, and not every one. Here the sample spans approximately 25,000 clones, around 79% being singletons.

The chain links TRBV19 to TRBJ1-3; tentative D call: TRBD1 (6 bases). The receptor comes from a human donor who received a COVID-19 vaccine. Some clones in this sample may be carry-over from other donors' samples. Here the sequenced sample was CD4+ T cells from PBMCs cultured with SARS-CoV-2 spike peptides, taken after COVID-19 vaccination. CDR3 nucleotide sequence: TGTGCCAGTAGGAGGGGGATCTCTGGAAACACCATATATTTT. The encoded protein is CASRRGISGNTIYF.